This T cell receptor beta chain was profiled in a study of blood T cell repertoires in COVID-19. Source study methods: The authors estimated nucleated cell counts from reference gene primer amplification. The table came from immunoSEQ multiplex PCR; TCRdb's copy has only in-frame clones and leaves some out. V, J and clone size are those of that table, while D and trimming were read from the DNA. The table lists fewer than 250,000 clones, about 87% of them singletons. The CDR3 totals 15 residues. The germline gives CDR1 SGHRS, CDR2 YFSETQ. V gave up 4 bases and J gave up 7 bases; unmatched junction bases: 9.

The J gene is TRBJ1-4, the V gene TRBV5-1; 8 nucleotides line up with TRBD1. Sequencing was performed on peripheral blood. The TCR comes from a man aged 65 to 79 with acute or convalescent COVID-19. The CDR3 DNA reads TGCGCCAGCAGCCCAACAGGGGACAGGACTGAAAAACTGTTTTTT. It encodes CASSPTGDRTEKLFF.